The 7 T cell receptor beta chains in this list originate from one sample, sequenced in a study of CD4 T cells in relation to SARS-CoV-2 and coronaviruses. These receptors have no identified antigens. Sequencing was performed with immunoSEQ multiplex PCR; in TCRdb, only in-frame clones are kept and a portion is missing. Of 20,000 to 25,000 clones in the sample, about four fifths are singletons; the top ten hold about 12%. CD4+ T cells from unexposed donors were obtained before the COVID-19 pandemic (2011-2018). CD4+ T cells were isolated from the cells after 10 days of culture. Sample: CD4+ T cells from PBMCs, cultured in vitro. All receptors derive from a human donor in good health.

The chain carries TRBV24-1 and TRBJ2-2, with D possibly being TRBD1 (5 bases). Germline CDR1 reads KGHDR; CDR2 reads SFDVKD. V dropped 2 bases and J dropped 4 bases, with 16 bases sitting between them. The CDR3 runs to 17 residues. The CDR3 loop reads CATSDSGQGLVTGELFF. The CDR3 DNA reads TGTGCCACCAGTGATTCCGGACAAGGGTTGGTCACCGGGGAGCTGTTTTTT.

The V gene is TRBV30, the J gene TRBJ1-2; D uncertain. This CDR3 spans 13 amino acids. Germline CDR1 reads GTSNPN; CDR2 reads SVGIG (reference sequence). Trimming pared 0 bases from V and 6 bases from J, leaving 11 bases between. The chain's CDR3 is CAWSVLEADGYTF. CDR3 nucleotide sequence: TGTGCCTGGAGTGTACTTGAGGCAGATGGCTACACCTTC. The entire variable domain, with the rest obtained from reference TRBV30 and TRBJ1-2, is as follows: SQTIHQWPATLVQPVGSPLSLECTVEGTSNPNLYWYRQAAGRGLQLLFYSVGIGQISSEVPQNLSASRPQDRQFILSSKKLLLSDSGFYLCAWSVLEADGYTFGSGTRLTVV.

The chain employs TRBV28 and TRBJ2-7, with D maybe TRBD2 (6 bases). Trimming removed 6 bases at V and 2 bases at J, with 8 bases between. The CDR3 is made up of 12 amino acids. Germline CDR1 MDHEN, CDR2 SYDVKM. This CDR3 reads CASRGGPYEQYF. The DNA of the CDR3 is TGTGCCAGCAGGGGAGGCCCCTACGAGCAGTACTTC.

This clone was seen a few times. This rearrangement joins TRBV7-3 to TRBJ1-2; D is possibly TRBD1 (6 bases). The CDR3 sequence is 14 residues long. The germline V gene encodes CDR1 SGHTA and CDR2 FQGTGA. With 1 base removed from V and 8 bases from J, the gap between germline ends came to 14 bases. CDR3 protein: CASSLNAGAGGYTF. In nucleotides, the CDR3 is TGTGCCAGCAGCTTAAACGCAGGGGCAGGAGGCTACACCTTC.

The chain joins TRBV19 to TRBJ1-2; perhaps TRBD1 as D (6 bases). The germline V and J ends were trimmed by 5 bases and 3 bases, with 16 bases remaining between them. The CDR3 has 15 residues. Germline CDR1 LNHDA, CDR2 SQIVND (reference sequence). As DNA, the CDR3 is TGTGCCAGTAGTGGCATCCGGGCAGGGGACTATGGCTACACCTTC. Protein sequence: CASSGIRAGDYGYTF.

The rearrangement joins TRBV5-8 to TRBJ1-2; 7 bases line up with TRBD1. CDR1 is SGHTS and CDR2 is YDEGEE in the germline V gene. With 4 bases clipped from V and 1 base from J, the junction kept 7 bases outside the gene matches. The CDR3 has 15 amino acids. The CDR3 DNA follows: TGTGCCAGCAGCCCTAGGGACAGATTTAACTATGGCTACACCTTC. Its translation is CASSPRDRFNYGYTF. The variable domain in full, with the rest retrieved from reference TRBV5-8 and TRBJ1-2, is EAGVTQSPTHLIKTRGQQATLRCSPISGHTSVYWYQQALGLGLQFLLWYDEGEERNRGNFPPRFSGRQFPNYSSELNVNALELEDSALYLCASSPRDRFNYGYTFGSGTRLTVV.

The chain couples TRBV18 to TRBJ2-7; D perhaps matches TRBD1 (6 bases). This CDR3 spans 14 amino acids. V lost 3 bases to trimming and J lost 5 bases, with 14 bases between them. Germline values: CDR1 KGHSH, CDR2 LQKENI. The CDR3 bases are TGTGCCAGCTCACCGGGACATCGATTAGACGAGCAGTACTTC. Amino acids: CASSPGHRLDEQYF.